This T cell receptor (beta chain) was found in a study of technical replicates of blood from several donors. This clone is categorized as medium-sized. This CDR3 has 14 amino acids. Germline CDR1 reads SGHRS; CDR2 reads YFSETQ. Trimming removed 4 bases at V and 2 bases at J, with 11 bases between. Sequenced by immunoSEQ multiplex PCR; TCRdb stores in-frame clones only, minus some. The table has 68,000 or so clones, roughly nine tenths seen once. This chain joins TRBV5-1 and TRBJ2-3, with D perhaps matching TRBD2 (6 bases). The sequencing sample was made of PBMCs. This receptor was taken from a human donor in good health. Some clones in this sample may be carry-over from other donors' samples. The CDR3 DNA is TGCGCCAGCAGCCCGGAGGGCTCCACAGATACGCAGTATTTT. This gives the protein CASSPEGSTDTQYF.